The 2 T cell receptor beta chains given below trace back to one sample, sequenced in a study of prognosis after radiotherapy for stage I lung cancer. Amplicons of TCR beta CDR3 were generated from genomic DNA by two-round multiplex PCR. Amplification in first-round PCR relied on primers specific to each TRBV and TRBJ gene. In TCRdb, the multiplex PCR reads were re-called with MiXCR into one record per CDR3 protein. The data hold roughly 13,000 distinct CDR3 sequences, with 25% to 30% observed a single time. This specimen was PBMCs, taken before or after stereotactic body radiation therapy (not recorded which). The receptor source for this set is a donor over 45 with non-small cell lung cancer.

This clonotype has a single count. The rearrangement joins TRBV6-1 to TRBJ2-7; TRBD2 agrees at 7 bases. Looked up from germline, CDR1 is MNHNS and CDR2 is SASEGT. V trimming: 9 bases; J trimming: 4 bases; junction bases outside the gene matches: 9. This CDR3 is 13 amino acids long. CDR3 protein: CASYEGLTYEQYF. The CDR3 region has the DNA TGTGCCAGTTACGAGGGACTAACATACGAGCAGTACTTC.

V is TRBV2 and J is TRBJ2-5; TRBD2 matches 14 bases. The CDR3 runs 19 residues. The germline gives CDR1 SNHLY, CDR2 FYNNEI. V was clipped by 6 bases and J by 5 bases; unmatched bases: 17. The DNA for the CDR3 is TGTGCCAGCAGCGGACCGGGACTAGCGGGAGTTGAGAAGGGGGAGACCCAGTACTTC. It is translated as CASSGPGLAGVEKGETQYF.